Presented here are 20 T cell receptor beta chains from one specimen sequenced in a study of T cell repertoires and HLA-DP antigens. Their cognate antigens are unknown. Data came from immunoSEQ multiplex PCR; TCRdb stores just in-frame clones and leaves some out. The table shows around 100,000 clones, with 80% to 95% occurring only once. Sequencing was done on a sample of CD4+ T cells from PBMCs. The receptors were gathered from a young woman in good health and CMV-seronegative.

The chain links TRBV15 to TRBJ1-5; unclear D gene. Germline-derived CDR1 and CDR2 are LNHNV and YYDKDF (reference sequence). This CDR3 region has 12 residues. The V and J ends lost 1 base and 7 bases respectively, with 5 bases between them. CDR3 DNA: TGTGCCACCAGCAGAGGAGAGCAGCCCCAGCATTTT. Translated: CATSRGEQPQHF. Full variable domain (outside the CDR3, taken from reference TRBV15 and TRBJ1-5): DAMVIQNPRYQVTQFGKPVTLSCSQTLNHNVMYWYQQKSSQAPKLLFHYYDKDFNNEADTPDNFQSRRPNTSFCFLDIRSPGLGDTAMYLCATSRGEQPQHFGDGTRLSIL.

The rearrangement joins TRBV6-6 to TRBJ2-7, with 11 nucleotides matching TRBD2. The length of the CDR3 is 14 residues. V shed 6 bases and J 7 bases; nucleotides not matched to a gene: 8. Germline V gene sequence: CDR1 MNHNY, CDR2 SVGAGI (reference sequence). The CDR3 DNA reads as TGTGCCAGCAGGGTAGCGGGAGGGCCGGGGGAGCAGTACTTC. Its protein is CASRVAGGPGEQYF.

The chain couples TRBV6-5 to TRBJ1-1; D call uncertain. Germline-derived CDR1 and CDR2 are MNHEY and SVGAGI. The CDR3 has 15 residues. Trimming took 4 bases from V and 1 from J, leaving 13 bases between them. CDR3 bases: TGTGCCAGCAGTTCCCACGGACGGGAGAACACTGAAGCTTTCTTT. Encoded protein: CASSSHGRENTEAFF.

The rearrangement uses TRBV28 and TRBJ1-2; perhaps TRBD1 as D (5 bases). This CDR3 is 14 amino acids long. The germline V gene encodes CDR1 MDHEN and CDR2 SYDVKM. V was cut by 3 bases and J by 7 bases, with 15 bases left in between. CDR3 in DNA: TGTGCCAGCAGTTTGGGGCAGGGAAAACTTGGCTACACCTTC. It translates to CASSLGQGKLGYTF.

The chain combines TRBV29-1 with TRBJ2-1; D might be TRBD2 (7 bases). V lost 4 bases and J lost 0, with 13 bases in between. Germline-derived CDR1 and CDR2 are SQVTM and ANQGSEA. This CDR3 has 15 residues. CDR3 sequence reads: CSVVGGASSYNEQFF. For the CDR3, the DNA is TGCAGCGTTGTAGGGGGGGCCAGCTCCTACAATGAGCAGTTCTTC.

The gene calls are TRBV25-1 and TRBJ1-1; no definite D call. This CDR3 comprises 11 residues. Per germline, CDR1 MGHDK and CDR2 SYGVNS. The germline V and J ends were trimmed by 5 bases and 1 base, with 2 bases remaining between them. The CDR3 loop is CASSPNTEAFF. CDR3 nucleotide sequence: TGTGCCAGCAGTCCGAACACTGAAGCTTTCTTT.

This CDR3 reads CASSPGGGLSYEQYV. DNA of the CDR3: TGTGCCAGCAGCCCGGGCGGGGGATTATCCTACGAGCAGTACGTC. J is TRBJ2-7 and V is TRBV28, with 7 positions matching TRBD2. V was pared by 6 bases and J by 1 base, with 9 bases of the junction left unmatched. The CDR3 runs 15 residues. Germline CDR1 reads MDHEN; CDR2 reads SYDVKM.

The rearrangement links TRBV5-1 to TRBJ1-4, with unresolved D. Trimming cost V 2 bases and J 8 bases, with 13 bases left between them. The CDR3 is made up of 14 amino acids. The germline V gene encodes CDR1 SGHRS and CDR2 YFSETQ. CDR3 in amino acids: CASSFGSTGEKLFF. In DNA form, the CDR3 reads TGCGCCAGCAGCTTCGGCTCGACCGGGGAAAAACTGTTTTTT.

The chain combines TRBV9 with TRBJ2-1; 7 nucleotides agree with TRBD1. Germline assignment: CDR1 SGDLS and CDR2 YYNGEE. The CDR3 loop spans 15 amino acids. The trim removed 1 base at V and 3 bases at J, leaving 4 bases unmatched. CDR3 sequence: CASSVRTGVYNEQFF. The CDR3 DNA reads TGTGCCAGCAGCGTACGCACAGGGGTCTACAATGAGCAGTTCTTC.

The V and J genes are TRBV4-2 and TRBJ2-3; D perhaps matches TRBD2 (6 bases). From germline, CDR1 is LGHNA and CDR2 YNFKEQ. The CDR3 is 15 amino acids. Trimming left V 3 bases short and J 0 bases short, with 10 bases between. CDR3 sequence (DNA): TGTGCCAGCAGCCACCGGGACTCAAGCACAGATACGCAGTATTTT. Protein sequence: CASSHRDSSTDTQYF.

The chain combines TRBV5-4 with TRBJ2-5; 7 bases agree with TRBD2. V was clipped by 0 bases and J by 2 bases; unmatched bases: 7. The CDR3 extends over 16 amino acids. Germline V gene sequence: CDR1 SGHNT, CDR2 YYREEE (reference sequence). The CDR3 loop is CASSLAPISGQETQYF. CDR3 nucleotide sequence: TGTGCCAGCAGCTTGGCCCCGATTAGCGGGCAAGAGACCCAGTACTTC.

CDR3 coding DNA: TGTGCCAGCAGCTTGAAGGGGGCGCGGGAGACCCAGTACTTC. It specifies CASSLKGARETQYF. The rearrangement uses TRBV5-4 and TRBJ2-5; 7 bases line up with TRBD1. CDR1 and CDR2 (germline): SGHNT, YYREEE (reference sequence). The V and J ends lost 1 base and 5 bases, in that order; junction bases with no gene match: 5. The CDR3 spans 14 residues.

This clone was counted once. The V call is TRBV19, the J call TRBJ1-5; possibly TRBD1 for D (5 bases). The CDR3 is 15 residues long. The V gene's germline CDR1 is LNHDA and CDR2 SQIVND (reference sequence). The V and J ends lost 6 bases and 3 bases respectively, with 15 bases between them. The CDR3 here is CASSIRQPYNQPQHF. In DNA form, the CDR3 reads TGTGCCAGTAGCATAAGACAGCCATACAATCAGCCCCAGCATTTT.

V gene TRBV7-6 combines with J gene TRBJ2-5, with 7 bases fitting TRBD2. Losses at the gene ends were 1 base for V and 4 bases for J; bases not matched to a gene: 9. Germline lookup yields CDR1 SGHVS and CDR2 FNYEAQ. The CDR3 runs 16 residues. The CDR3 is CASSLGSRGVRETQYF. The CDR3 DNA is TGTGCCAGCAGCTTAGGGAGTCGGGGGGTCAGAGAGACCCAGTACTTC.

This chain links TRBV5-1 with TRBJ1-1; TRBD1 matches at 8 bases. The J segment lost 4 bases and the V segment lost 2 bases, leaving 4 bases of the junction unmatched. The CDR3 spans 14 residues. CDR1 and CDR2 (germline): SGHRS, YFSETQ. CDR3 coding DNA: TGCGCCAGCAGCTTCCCAGGGGGCACCACTGAAGCTTTCTTT. It encodes CASSFPGGTTEAFF.

The V and J genes are TRBV25-1 and TRBJ2-7, with D perhaps TRBD2 (7 bases). V was clipped by 7 bases and J by 6 bases, with 19 bases between them. Germline V gives CDR1 MGHDK, CDR2 SYGVNS. This CDR3 spans 14 amino acids. This CDR3 is CASTPNVRGGEQYV. The CDR3 DNA is TGTGCCAGCACCCCGAATGTAAGGGGGGGCGAGCAGTACGTC.

The chain carries TRBV6-1 and TRBJ2-2, with D possibly matching TRBD2 (5 bases). The CDR3 has 15 amino acids. Between the trimmed V and J ends, which lost 5 bases and 9 bases, there was a span of 19 bases. Germline V gives CDR1 MNHNS, CDR2 SASEGT. CDR3: CASSFWTEAGRELFF. The CDR3 coding sequence is TGTGCCAGCAGTTTCTGGACGGAGGCCGGCCGGGAGCTGTTTTTT.

The rearrangement joins TRBV10-1 to TRBJ2-7, with 9 bases identical to TRBD2. Germline V gives CDR1 WNHNN, CDR2 SYGVQD (reference sequence). V was clipped by 3 bases and J by 4 bases; unmatched bases: 4. The CDR3 covers 14 residues. CDR3 in amino acids: CASSDGTSIYEQYF. CDR3 bases: TGCGCCAGCAGTGACGGGACTAGCATTTACGAGCAGTACTTC.

This clone has only one observation. The CDR3 sequence is CASNPTSKGLEQFF. The CDR3 nucleotides are TGTGCCAGCAACCCAACTAGTAAGGGGTTAGAGCAGTTCTTC. The genes are TRBV7-6 and TRBJ2-1; D possibly matches TRBD1 or TRBD2 (5 bases each). CDR1 is SGHVS and CDR2 is FNYEAQ in the germline V gene. The CDR3 totals 14 residues. Between the trimmed V and J ends, which lost 7 bases and 10 bases, there was a span of 20 bases.

The rearrangement links TRBV11-1 to TRBJ2-5; D may be TRBD1 (6 bases). Germline lookup yields CDR1 SGHAT and CDR2 FQDESV (reference sequence). The CDR3 has 13 amino acids. V lost 6 bases and J lost 5, with 13 bases in between. This CDR3 reads CASRVTGRETQYF. The CDR3 nucleotides are TGTGCCAGCAGGGTTACAGGGCGGGAGACCCAGTACTTC.